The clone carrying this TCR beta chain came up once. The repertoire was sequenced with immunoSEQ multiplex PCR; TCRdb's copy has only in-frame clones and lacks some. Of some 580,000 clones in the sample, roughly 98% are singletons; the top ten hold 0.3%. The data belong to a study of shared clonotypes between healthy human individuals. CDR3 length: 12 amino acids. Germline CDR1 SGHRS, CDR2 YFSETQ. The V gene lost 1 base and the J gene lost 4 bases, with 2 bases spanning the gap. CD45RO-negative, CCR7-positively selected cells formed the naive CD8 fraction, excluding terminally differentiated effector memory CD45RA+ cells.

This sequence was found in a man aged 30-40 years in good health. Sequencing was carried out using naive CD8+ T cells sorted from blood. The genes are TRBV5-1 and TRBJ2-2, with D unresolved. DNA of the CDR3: TGCGCCAGCAGCTTGTTCACCGGGGAGCTGTTTTTT. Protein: CASSLFTGELFF.